These 30 T cell receptor beta chains originate from one sample sequenced in a study of memory CD4+ T cells and cytomegalovirus serostatus. Single viable CD3+CD4+CD8-CD45RO+ cells were sorted as the memory CD4+ T cells. Data came from immunoSEQ multiplex PCR; TCRdb stores just in-frame clones and leaves some out. The sample has approximately 88,000 clones, 75% to 85% seen once. Source material: memory CD4+ T cells from blood. These receptors were taken from an adult in good health and CMV-seropositive.

The rearrangement joins TRBV6-6 to TRBJ2-2; weak D call: TRBD1 (6 bases). Deletions cut 9 bases from V and 0 bases from J, with 14 bases between. The germline CDR1 and CDR2 sequences are MNHNY and SVGAGI (reference sequence). The CDR3 totals 15 residues. For the CDR3, the DNA is TGTGCCAGTAGGGGGTCATACTCGAACACCGGGGAGCTGTTTTTT. The encoded protein is CASRGSYSNTGELFF.

The rearrangement joins TRBV7-9 to TRBJ2-5; TRBD1 matches at 8 bases. V shed 4 bases and J 7 bases; nucleotides not matched to a gene: 5. The germline gives CDR1 SEHNR, CDR2 FQNEAQ (reference sequence). The CDR3 length is 13 residues. The CDR3 nucleotides are TGTGCCAGCAGCTCGACAGGGGAAGGGACCCAGTACTTC. Its translation: CASSSTGEGTQYF.

The V and J genes are TRBV25-1 and TRBJ1-2; the D gene is possibly TRBD1 (6 bases). CDR1 is MGHDK, CDR2 SYGVNS, per germline. CDR3 length: 16 residues. The germline V and J ends were trimmed by 6 bases and 8 bases, with 25 bases remaining between them. CDR3 bases: TGTGCCAGCAGCGATGAACGGGGGCAGGGAGATCGCGGCTACACCTTC. It translates to CASSDERGQGDRGYTF.

V gene TRBV7-3 combines with J gene TRBJ2-7; no definite D call. Trimming cost V 1 base and J 7 bases, with 14 bases left between them. The CDR3 runs 14 residues. From germline, CDR1 is SGHTA and CDR2 FQGTGA. The CDR3 DNA reads TGTGCCAGCAGCTTAAGCCCCGAAATGCGTGAGCAGTACTTC. The encoded protein is CASSLSPEMREQYF.

The genes are TRBV7-6 and TRBJ1-3; tentative D call: TRBD1 (5 bases). Trimming left V 3 bases short and J 2 bases short, with 11 bases between. The germline V gene has CDR1 SGHVS and CDR2 FNYEAQ. The CDR3 loop spans 15 amino acids. The CDR3 loop reads CASSLEQGPGNTIYF. The CDR3 DNA sequence: TGTGCCAGCAGCTTGGAGCAGGGACCTGGAAACACCATATATTTT.

This chain uses TRBV4-1 with TRBJ2-5; the match to TRBD2 covers 14 bases. After removal of 3 bases from V and 5 bases from J, the junction contained 14 bases not matched to a gene. Germline CDR1 reads MGHRA; CDR2 reads YSYEKL. The CDR3 totals 19 residues. The CDR3 spells CASSQIPGLAGEIGETQYF. For the CDR3, the DNA is TGCGCCAGCAGCCAGATACCGGGACTAGCGGGAGAGATAGGGGAGACCCAGTACTTC.

For this clone: The same CDR3 also results from other DNA sequences found in this sample. The chain couples TRBV5-1 to TRBJ2-3; 10 bases match TRBD2. Unmatched junction bases numbered 5, after V lost 4 bases and J lost 0 bases. CDR3 length: 16 amino acids. Germline V gene lookup returns CDR1 SGHRS and CDR2 YFSETQ. CDR3: CASSPGLAESTDTQYF. In nucleotides, the CDR3 is TGCGCCAGCAGCCCTGGACTAGCGGAGAGCACAGATACGCAGTATTTT.

J is TRBJ1-2 and V is TRBV28; 7 nucleotides align to TRBD1. V gave up 7 bases and J gave up 4 bases; unmatched junction bases: 6. Germline V gene data show CDR1 as MDHEN and CDR2 as SYDVKM. The CDR3 totals 13 residues. CDR3 loop: CASTSGGAYGYTF. CDR3 DNA sequence: TGTGCCAGCACCTCAGGGGGTGCCTATGGCTACACCTTC.

This chain joins TRBV5-1 and TRBJ2-4, with TRBD1 matching 10 bases. Germline V gene lookup returns CDR1 SGHRS and CDR2 YFSETQ. J gave up 7 bases and V 4 bases, and 5 bases lay outside the gene matches. The CDR3 contains 14 residues. The CDR3 spells CASSADRGGNIQYF. CDR3 coding DNA: TGCGCCAGCAGCGCGGACAGGGGGGGGAACATTCAGTACTTC.

V and J are TRBV2 and TRBJ1-5; tentatively, D is TRBD1 (5 bases). The length of the CDR3 is 13 residues. CDR1 is SNHLY, CDR2 FYNNEI, per germline. V shed 3 bases and J shed 6 bases, with 9 bases lying between them. The CDR3 is CASSEEGIQPQHF. CDR3 DNA sequence: TGTGCCAGCAGTGAGGAGGGGATTCAGCCCCAGCATTTT. Complete variable domain (other parts from reference TRBV2 and TRBJ1-5): EPEVTQTPSHQVTQMGQEVILRCVPISNHLYFYWYRQILGQKVEFLVSFYNNEISEKSEIFDDQFSVERPDGSNFTLKIRSTKLEDSAMYFCASSEEGIQPQHFGDGTRLSIL.

The chain has TRBV7-8 and TRBJ2-2; 9 positions match TRBD1. V lost 4 bases and J lost 1; bases outside the gene matches: 1. This CDR3 region has 15 residues. Germline V gene sequence: CDR1 SGHVS, CDR2 FQNEAQ. DNA for the CDR3: TGTGCCAGCAGCTGGGGACAGGGGAACACCGGGGAGCTGTTTTTT. Protein sequence: CASSWGQGNTGELFF.

V usage is TRBV7-2 and J usage is TRBJ2-7; 11 bases align to TRBD1. V shed 3 bases and J 6 bases; nucleotides not matched to a gene: 1. CDR1 is SGHTA, CDR2 FQGNSA, per germline. There are 13 residues in the CDR3. As DNA, the CDR3 is TGTGCCAGCAGCTTCGGACAGGGGGCCGAGCAGTACTTC. This codes for CASSFGQGAEQYF.

This clone was found a few times. V gene TRBV29-1 combines with J gene TRBJ2-3; 7 bases map to TRBD2. Trimming cost V 1 base and J 2 bases; bases outside gene matches: 6. The CDR3 is 15 amino acids. Germline lookup yields CDR1 SQVTM and CDR2 ANQGSEA. The CDR3 is CSVEGGRDVTDTQYF. The CDR3, as DNA: TGCAGCGTTGAAGGAGGGAGGGATGTCACAGATACGCAGTATTTT.

This chain uses TRBV4-3 with TRBJ2-1; 10 nucleotides agree with TRBD2. The V segment lost 0 bases and the J segment 9 bases; nucleotides outside the gene matches: 11. Looked up from germline, CDR1 is LGHNA and CDR2 is YSLEER. CDR3 size: 17 residues. CDR3 DNA: TGCGCCAGCAGCCAAGAGCCCCCTAGCGGGAGTGGAGGTGAGCAGTTCTTC. It is translated as CASSQEPPSGSGGEQFF.

The chain couples TRBV28 to TRBJ2-5; D gene unclear. The CDR3 contains 12 residues. The V gene lost 4 bases and the J gene lost 7 bases, with 10 bases spanning the gap. Germline assignment: CDR1 MDHEN and CDR2 SYDVKM. The CDR3 reads CASSSYLGTQYF. CDR3 nucleotides: TGTGCCAGCAGTTCTTACTTGGGGACCCAGTACTTC.

The chain employs TRBV27 and TRBJ2-6, with 7 bases matching TRBD1. The CDR3 runs to 16 residues. In germline, CDR1 is MNHEY, CDR2 SMNVEV (reference sequence). With 5 bases clipped from V and 3 bases from J, the junction kept 7 bases outside the gene matches. CDR3 protein: CASSRNRQGGANVLTF. CDR3 DNA sequence: TGTGCCAGCAGTAGAAACCGACAGGGTGGGGCCAACGTCCTGACTTTC.

This clone has a handful of counts. The chain combines TRBV4-2 with TRBJ1-1; D is ambiguous. Germline values: CDR1 LGHNA, CDR2 YNFKEQ. This CDR3 spans 13 amino acids. Trimming stripped 1 base from V and 2 bases from J, with 5 bases between. CDR3 amino acids: CASSQAINTEAFF. CDR3 in DNA: TGTGCCAGCAGCCAAGCTATTAACACTGAAGCTTTCTTT.

This clone was counted between two and nine times. The chain recombines TRBV6-1 with TRBJ1-1; D is possibly TRBD1 (6 bases). The CDR3 extends over 13 amino acids. CDR1 and CDR2 from the germline V gene are MNHNS and SASEGT. The V end was cut by 7 bases, the J end by 7 bases, with 16 bases between. The CDR3 region has the DNA TGTGCCAGCAAACTCTTGCAGGACAGTGAAGCTTTCTTT. Translating gives CASKLLQDSEAFF.

The chain joins TRBV4-1 to TRBJ1-3; 8 bases map to TRBD1. Germline lookup yields CDR1 MGHRA and CDR2 YSYEKL. Germline trimming cut 4 bases from V and 2 bases from J; bases unmatched to any gene: 7. CDR3 length equals 16 residues. The CDR3 DNA is TGCGCCAGCAGCCGGCCGGACAGGGCAGCTGGAAACACCATATATTTT. Encoded protein: CASSRPDRAAGNTIYF.

A single count supports this clone. This chain uses TRBV7-2 with TRBJ2-2, with 9 bases lining up with TRBD1. After removal of 4 bases from V and 9 bases from J, the junction contained 9 bases not matched to a gene. Germline-derived CDR1 and CDR2 are SGHTA and FQGNSA. The CDR3 is 15 residues long. The CDR3 DNA reads as TGTGCCAGCAGCTCGACAGGGGGGTACCTCCGGGAGCTGTTTTTT. Its translation: CASSSTGGYLRELFF.

This chain joins TRBV7-2 and TRBJ2-6; D is possibly TRBD1 (5 bases). The germline V gene encodes CDR1 SGHTA and CDR2 FQGNSA. The V end lost 2 bases, the J end lost 2 bases, and 7 bases lay between the germline ends. CDR3 length: 15 amino acids. This CDR3 is CASSLRRAGANVLTF. The CDR3 DNA reads as TGTGCCAGCAGCTTACGCAGGGCTGGGGCCAACGTCCTGACTTTC.

This sequence joins TRBV7-2 and TRBJ1-2; D remains ambiguous. The V gene's germline CDR1 is SGHTA and CDR2 FQGNSA. The CDR3 is 12 residues long. V was trimmed by 1 base and J by 4 bases, leaving 4 bases between them. The CDR3 region has the DNA TGTGCCAGCAGCTTAGACGGCTATGGCTACACCTTC. The encoded protein is CASSLDGYGYTF.

Comment on this clone: At one end, the junction sequence differs from germline, possibly due to a read error. The CDR3 sequence is CASSREITGGNQPQHF. Here the CDR3 DNA reads TGTGCCAGCAGCCGGGAAATCACAGGGGGCAACCAGCCCCAGCATTTT. The J gene is TRBJ1-5, the V gene TRBV2, with 9 positions matching TRBD1. This CDR3 region has 16 residues. Germline loops: CDR1 SNHLY, CDR2 FYNNEI.

This clone was recorded once. V usage is TRBV2 and J usage is TRBJ2-5; unclear D gene. V was clipped by 8 bases and J by 2 bases, with 15 bases between them. This CDR3 contains 14 residues. In germline, CDR1 is SNHLY, CDR2 FYNNEI. The CDR3 sequence: CASFRRLGQETQYF. DNA of the CDR3: TGTGCCAGCTTCCGCCGACTGGGGCAAGAGACCCAGTACTTC.

The V gene is TRBV7-9, the J gene TRBJ2-7, with D unclear. From germline, CDR1 is SEHNR and CDR2 FQNEAQ (reference sequence). Trimming left V 1 base short and J 4 bases short, with 8 bases between. The CDR3 has 13 residues. This CDR3 is CASSLGQFYEQYF. The DNA of the CDR3 is TGTGCCAGCAGCTTAGGCCAGTTTTACGAGCAGTACTTC.

This clone has just a few counts. This chain joins TRBV29-1 and TRBJ2-2; D remains unclear. Germline V gives CDR1 SQVTM, CDR2 ANQGSEA. Deletions cut 1 base from V and 5 bases from J, with 8 bases between. The CDR3 length is 13 residues. The chain's CDR3 is CSVEGALTGELFF. The CDR3 nucleotides are TGCAGCGTTGAAGGGGCCTTAACCGGGGAGCTGTTTTTT.

The chain combines TRBV4-2 with TRBJ1-3; 9 bases agree with TRBD1. The CDR3 spans 16 residues. Germline values: CDR1 LGHNA, CDR2 YNFKEQ. With V trimmed by 3 bases and J by 0 bases, 3 bases remained unmatched. DNA of the CDR3: TGTGCCAGCAGCCAGACAGGGGGTAACTCTGGAAACACCATATATTTT. It specifies CASSQTGGNSGNTIYF.

The chain has TRBV20-1 and TRBJ2-2; 7 bases are a match to TRBD1. The V segment lost 6 bases and the J segment 14 bases; nucleotides outside the gene matches: 3. Germline CDR1 and CDR2: DFQATT and SNEGSKA (reference sequence). The CDR3 is 9 amino acids. Here the CDR3 DNA reads TGCAGTGCGAGGGGGCATCTGTTTTTT. It translates to CSARGHLFF.

The chain employs TRBV7-2 and TRBJ1-2; perhaps TRBD1 as D (6 bases). Germline V CDR1 and CDR2: SGHTA, FQGNSA. The CDR3 runs 13 residues. V was shortened by 2 bases and J by 6 bases, with 10 bases between the two germline ends. CDR3: CASSLREGDGYTF. As DNA, the CDR3 is TGTGCCAGCAGCTTAAGGGAGGGGGATGGCTACACCTTC.

This clone is a singleton in its sample. Germline and junction disagree at one end, which may indicate a read error. The rearrangement links TRBV6-5 to TRBJ2-7, with a possible D match to TRBD2 (5 bases). This CDR3 contains 16 residues. Germline lookup yields CDR1 MNHEY and CDR2 SVGAGI. CDR3 DNA sequence: TGTGCCAGCAGATACTCCCTGAGCGGATACTCCTACGAGCAGTACTTC. It is translated as CASRYSLSGYSYEQYF.